The 4 T cell receptor beta chains below all came from one sample that was sequenced in a study of response to subunit inactivated influenza vaccine. TCRdb ran MiXCR on the RT-PCR reads and lists one entry per CDR3 protein. The data contain around 570,000 distinct CDR3 sequences, about 8% of them singletons. This material consisted of PBMCs from blood, taken roughly 24 months after vaccination. The receptor set was obtained from a man aged 45 to 70 who received an inactivated influenza vaccine.

This clonotype has just a few counts. This sequence joins TRBV12-3 or TRBV12-4 and TRBJ1-2, with D perhaps TRBD1 (6 bases). Trimming left V 5 bases short and J 9 bases short, with 19 bases between. This CDR3 is built from 14 residues. The CDR3: CASSTPGVGASYTF. DNA for the CDR3: TGTGCCAGCAGTACCCCCGGAGTGGGGGCGAGCTACACCTTC.

V is TRBV20-1 and J is TRBJ2-5; 9 nucleotides match TRBD2. V was clipped by 6 bases and J by 1 base; unmatched bases: 9. The CDR3 runs to 15 residues. CDR1 and CDR2 (germline): DFQATT, SNEGSKA (reference sequence). As DNA, the CDR3 is TGCAGTGCCAAGGGGACTAGCAGACTCCAAGAGACCCAGTACTTC. It yields the protein CSAKGTSRLQETQYF.

CDR3 loop: CASSLKRGGYDEQYF. CDR3 coding DNA: TGTGCCAGCAGCTTGAAGCGGGGGGGCTACGACGAGCAGTACTTC. The rearrangement joins TRBV5-5 to TRBJ2-7, with 10 bases that match TRBD2. This CDR3 spans 15 amino acids. Germline V gives CDR1 SGHKS, CDR2 YYEKEE (reference sequence). Trimming at V came to 1 base and at J to 5 bases, leaving 6 bases not matched to a gene.

This chain's CDR3 is CASRPQFQSQPQHF. CDR3 coding DNA: TGTGCCAGCCGCCCACAGTTTCAGAGCCAGCCCCAGCATTTT. The gene calls are TRBV27 and TRBJ1-5; D gene ambiguous. Between the trimmed V and J ends, which lost 8 bases and 7 bases, there was a span of 18 bases. The CDR3 contains 14 residues. In germline, CDR1 is MNHEY, CDR2 SMNVEV (reference sequence).